The 10 T cell receptor beta chains reported below all come from one sample, sequenced in a study of T cells in Graves' hyperthyroidism and ophthalmopathy. What was amplified from RNA transcripts were TCR beta CDR3 regions. When the TCR CDR3 underwent first-round RT-PCR, the HTBI primer set was used. TCRdb analysed the multiplex PCR reads with MiXCR anew, one entry per CDR3 protein. The data contain fewer than 500,000 distinct CDR3 sequences, roughly 14% of them singletons. Sequencing input: blood. These receptors all come from a man between 18 and 29 years old with Graves' ophthalmopathy.

This clonotype was detected ten times or more. The CDR3 sequence is CASSLGDRGQPQHF. The DNA for the CDR3 is TGTGCCAGCAGTCTCGGAGACCGCGGTCAGCCCCAGCATTTT. The genes are TRBV12-3 or TRBV12-4 and TRBJ1-5; D remains unclear. V gave up 5 bases and J gave up 6 bases, with 14 bases separating them. CDR3 size: 14 residues.

This clonotype was recorded many times. The chain employs TRBV29-1 and TRBJ1-5, with a possible D match to TRBD1 (5 bases). Germline loops: CDR1 SQVTM, CDR2 ANQGSEA. V was pared by 2 bases and J by 5 bases, with 16 bases between. This CDR3 comprises 15 residues. The CDR3 loop is CSVERYGQGHQPQHF. CDR3 DNA sequence: TGCAGCGTTGAACGGTATGGGCAGGGTCATCAGCCCCAGCATTTT.

The J gene is TRBJ2-3, the V gene TRBV4-1, with D perhaps TRBD2 (6 bases). This CDR3 spans 15 amino acids. V lost 0 bases and J lost 13, with 20 bases in between. Germline V gene lookup returns CDR1 MGHRA and CDR2 YSYEKL. CDR3 DNA: TGCGCCAGCAGCCAAGAACTAGCTGAAGTTCAACGGGAGTATTTT. The encoded protein is CASSQELAEVQREYF.

There are many counts of this clonotype. The chain recombines TRBV30 with TRBJ2-2; no definite D call. V was cut by 0 bases and J by 0 bases, with 5 bases left in between. The CDR3 has 14 amino acids. Germline CDR1 GTSNPN, CDR2 SVGIG (reference sequence). The CDR3: CAWSVWANTGELFF. The CDR3 bases are TGTGCCTGGAGTGTGTGGGCGAACACCGGGGAGCTGTTTTTT.

This clonotype was picked up many times. The chain combines TRBV5-1 with TRBJ2-7; D call uncertain. The CDR3 spans 14 residues. Germline-derived CDR1 and CDR2 are SGHRS and YFSETQ. V gave up 0 bases and J gave up 5 bases, with 12 bases separating them. As DNA, the CDR3 is TGCGCCAGCAGCTTGGACGGCCGGCCCCACGAGCAGTACTTC. Translating gives CASSLDGRPHEQYF.

This clonotype was seen repeatedly, ten times or more. The chain recombines TRBV10-3 with TRBJ2-7; tentative D call: TRBD1 (5 bases). There are 15 residues in the CDR3. The germline V gene has CDR1 ENHRY and CDR2 SYGVKD. V gave up 2 bases and J gave up 10 bases, with 21 bases separating them. The DNA of the CDR3 is TGTGCCATCAGTGAGCGGACGGCAGGGCAACTCGAACAGTACTTC. This codes for CAISERTAGQLEQYF.

Remarks on this clonotype: Given a much more abundant clone one base away, this may be a read error. The chain uses TRBV30 and TRBJ1-2; a weak D match, TRBD1 (5 bases). The CDR3 covers 13 residues. Germline V gene sequence: CDR1 GTSNPN, CDR2 SVGIG (reference sequence). Trimming stripped 1 base from V and 2 bases from J, with 8 bases between. CDR3 sequence reads: CAWSGGGNYGYTF. Written as DNA, the CDR3 is TGTGCCTGGAGTGGGGGCGGGAACTATGGCTACACCTTC.

This clonotype was recorded a few times. This chain links TRBV10-2 with TRBJ2-3; no clear D gene. V was pared by 4 bases and J by 4 bases, with 12 bases between. This CDR3 is 14 amino acids long. Germline CDR1 is WSHSY and CDR2 is SAAADI. CDR3 residues: CASSVASIPDTQYF. The CDR3 DNA is TGCGCCAGCAGTGTCGCGAGTATTCCAGATACGCAGTATTTT.

This clonotype has just a few counts. J is TRBJ2-3 and V is TRBV6-1, with TRBD2 matching over 7 bases. The germline gives CDR1 MNHNS, CDR2 SASEGT. Trimming at V came to 5 bases and at J to 2 bases, leaving 13 bases not matched to a gene. The CDR3 totals 17 residues. The CDR3 loop is CASSLSGDYAYTDTQYF. The CDR3 DNA reads TGTGCCAGCAGTCTATCGGGGGACTACGCTTACACAGATACGCAGTATTTT.

This clonotype occurred many times. The chain combines TRBV7-8 with TRBJ2-1; 11 bases line up with TRBD2. V shed 2 bases, J shed 7 bases, and the junction held 4 bases outside the gene matches. Per germline, CDR1 SGHVS and CDR2 FQNEAQ. This CDR3 region has 15 residues. The CDR3 here is CASSLTSGSINEQFF. Written as DNA, the CDR3 is TGTGCCAGCAGCTTAACTAGCGGGAGTATAAATGAGCAGTTCTTC.